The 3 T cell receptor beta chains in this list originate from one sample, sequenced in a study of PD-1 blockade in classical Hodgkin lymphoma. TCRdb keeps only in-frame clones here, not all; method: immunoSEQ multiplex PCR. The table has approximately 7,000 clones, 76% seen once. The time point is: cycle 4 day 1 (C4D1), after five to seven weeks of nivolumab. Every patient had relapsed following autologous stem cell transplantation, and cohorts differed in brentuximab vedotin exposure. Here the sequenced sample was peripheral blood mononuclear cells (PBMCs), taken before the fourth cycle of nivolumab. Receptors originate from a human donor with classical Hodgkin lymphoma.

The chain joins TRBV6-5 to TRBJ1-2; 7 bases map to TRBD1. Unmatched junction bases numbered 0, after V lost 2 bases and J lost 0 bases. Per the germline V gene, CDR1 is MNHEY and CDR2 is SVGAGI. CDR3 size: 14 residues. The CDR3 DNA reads TGTGCCAGCAGTTACACAGGGGCTAACTATGGCTACACCTTC. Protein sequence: CASSYTGANYGYTF.

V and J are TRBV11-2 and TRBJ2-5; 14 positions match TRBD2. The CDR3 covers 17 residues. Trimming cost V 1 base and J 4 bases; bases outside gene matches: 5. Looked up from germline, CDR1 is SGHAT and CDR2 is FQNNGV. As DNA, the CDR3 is TGTGCCAGCAGCTTAGGGGGACTAGCGGGAGATGGAGAGACCCAGTACTTC. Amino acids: CASSLGGLAGDGETQYF. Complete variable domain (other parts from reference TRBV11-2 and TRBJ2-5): EAGVAQSPRYKIIEKRQSVAFWCNPISGHATLYWYQQILGQGPKLLIQFQNNGVVDDSQLPKDRFSAERLKGVDSTLKIQPAKLEDSAVYLCASSLGGLAGDGETQYFGPGTRLLVL.

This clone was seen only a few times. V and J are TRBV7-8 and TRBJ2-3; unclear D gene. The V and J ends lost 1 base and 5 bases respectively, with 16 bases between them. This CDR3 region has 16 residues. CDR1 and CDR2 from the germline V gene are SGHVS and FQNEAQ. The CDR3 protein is CASSLGIGRFGDTQYF. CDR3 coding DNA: TGTGCCAGCAGCTTAGGAATTGGGCGGTTCGGAGATACGCAGTATTTT.